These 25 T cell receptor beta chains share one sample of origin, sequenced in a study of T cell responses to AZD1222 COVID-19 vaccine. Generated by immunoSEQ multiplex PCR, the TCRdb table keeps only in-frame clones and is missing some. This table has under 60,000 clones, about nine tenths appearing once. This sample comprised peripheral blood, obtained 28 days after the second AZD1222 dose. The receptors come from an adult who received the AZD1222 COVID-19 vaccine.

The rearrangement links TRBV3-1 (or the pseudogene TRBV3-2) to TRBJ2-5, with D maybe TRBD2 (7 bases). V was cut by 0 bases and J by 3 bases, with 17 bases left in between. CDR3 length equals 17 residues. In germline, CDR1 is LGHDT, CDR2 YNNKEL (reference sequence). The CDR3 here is CASSQDSRGPREETQYF. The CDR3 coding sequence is TGTGCCAGCAGCCAAGATTCGCGGGGGCCAAGAGAAGAGACCCAGTACTTC.

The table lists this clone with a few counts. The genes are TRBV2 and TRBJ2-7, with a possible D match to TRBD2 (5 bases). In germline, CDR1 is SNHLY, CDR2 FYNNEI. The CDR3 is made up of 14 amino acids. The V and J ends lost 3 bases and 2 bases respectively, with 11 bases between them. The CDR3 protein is CASSEPTGTYEQYF. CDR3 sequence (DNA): TGTGCCAGCAGTGAGCCTACCGGGACCTACGAGCAGTACTTC.

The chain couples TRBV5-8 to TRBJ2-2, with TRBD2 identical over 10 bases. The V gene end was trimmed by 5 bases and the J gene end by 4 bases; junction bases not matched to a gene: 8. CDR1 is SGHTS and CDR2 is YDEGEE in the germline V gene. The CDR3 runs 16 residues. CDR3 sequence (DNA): TGTGCCAGCAGATCAAAAGCGGGGGGGCCCACCGGGGAGCTGTTTTTT. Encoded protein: CASRSKAGGPTGELFF.

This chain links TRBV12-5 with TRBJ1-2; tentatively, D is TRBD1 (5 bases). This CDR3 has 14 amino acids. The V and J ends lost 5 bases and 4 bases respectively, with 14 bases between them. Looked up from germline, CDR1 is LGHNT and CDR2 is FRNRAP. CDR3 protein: CASGSQGLSYGYTF. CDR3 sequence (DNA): TGTGCTAGTGGTAGTCAGGGTTTGAGCTATGGCTACACCTTC.

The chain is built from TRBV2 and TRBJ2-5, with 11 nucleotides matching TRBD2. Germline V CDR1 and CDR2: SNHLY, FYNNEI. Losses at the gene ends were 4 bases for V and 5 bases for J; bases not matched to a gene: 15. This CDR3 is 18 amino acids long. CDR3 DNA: TGTGCCAGCAGTGTGGGGCCTGTAGCGGGAGGGCCGCACGAGACCCAGTACTTC. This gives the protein CASSVGPVAGGPHETQYF.

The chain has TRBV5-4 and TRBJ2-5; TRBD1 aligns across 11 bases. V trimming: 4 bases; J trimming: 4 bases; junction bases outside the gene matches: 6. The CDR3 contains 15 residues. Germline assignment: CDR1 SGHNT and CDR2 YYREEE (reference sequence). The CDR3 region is CASSHPGQGGETQYF. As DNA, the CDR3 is TGTGCCAGCAGCCATCCGGGACAGGGGGGAGAGACCCAGTACTTC.

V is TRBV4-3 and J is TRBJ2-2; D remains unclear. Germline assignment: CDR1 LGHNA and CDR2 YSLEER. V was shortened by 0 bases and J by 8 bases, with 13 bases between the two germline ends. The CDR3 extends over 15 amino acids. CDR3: CASSQDRMSRGELFF. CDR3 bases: TGCGCCAGCAGCCAAGATCGTATGTCGAGAGGGGAGCTGTTTTTT.

The CDR3 reads CASSPYRVLDEQYF. The CDR3 DNA follows: TGTGCCAGCAGCCCTTACAGGGTGCTCGACGAGCAGTACTTC. The V and J genes are TRBV7-2 and TRBJ2-7; D is possibly TRBD1 (6 bases). Trimming took 5 bases from V and 5 from J, leaving 16 bases between them. The CDR3 is made up of 14 amino acids. Per germline, CDR1 SGHTA and CDR2 FQGNSA.

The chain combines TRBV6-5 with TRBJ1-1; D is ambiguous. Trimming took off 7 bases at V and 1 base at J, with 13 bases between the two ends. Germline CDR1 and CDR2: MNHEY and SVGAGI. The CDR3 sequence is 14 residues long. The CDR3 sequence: CASTPGTSNTEAFF. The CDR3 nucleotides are TGTGCCAGCACCCCGGGCACTTCGAACACTGAAGCTTTCTTT.

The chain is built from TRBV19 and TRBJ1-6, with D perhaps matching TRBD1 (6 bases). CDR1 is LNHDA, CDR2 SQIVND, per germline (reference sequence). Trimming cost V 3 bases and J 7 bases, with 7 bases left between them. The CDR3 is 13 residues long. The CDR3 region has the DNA TGTGCCAGTAGTATCGGACAGAATTCACCCCTCCACTTT. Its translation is CASSIGQNSPLHF.

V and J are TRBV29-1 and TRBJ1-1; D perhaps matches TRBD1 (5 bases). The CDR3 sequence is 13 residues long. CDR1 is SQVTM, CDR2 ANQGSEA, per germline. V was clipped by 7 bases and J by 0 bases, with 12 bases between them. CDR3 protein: CSAWEGLNTEAFF. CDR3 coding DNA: TGCAGCGCCTGGGAGGGGCTGAACACTGAAGCTTTCTTT.

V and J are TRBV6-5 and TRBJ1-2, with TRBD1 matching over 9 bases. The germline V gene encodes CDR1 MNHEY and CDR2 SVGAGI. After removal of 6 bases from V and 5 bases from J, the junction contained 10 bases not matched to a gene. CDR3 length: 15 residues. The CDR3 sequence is CASRPSPGTGYGYTF. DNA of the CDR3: TGTGCCAGCAGGCCAAGCCCCGGGACAGGGTATGGCTACACCTTC.

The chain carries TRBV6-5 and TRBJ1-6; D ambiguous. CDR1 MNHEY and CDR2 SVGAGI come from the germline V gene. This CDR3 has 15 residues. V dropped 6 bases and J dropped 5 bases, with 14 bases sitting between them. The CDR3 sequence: CASSPWASDNSPLHF. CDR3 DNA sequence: TGTGCCAGCAGCCCGTGGGCTTCGGATAATTCACCCCTCCACTTT.

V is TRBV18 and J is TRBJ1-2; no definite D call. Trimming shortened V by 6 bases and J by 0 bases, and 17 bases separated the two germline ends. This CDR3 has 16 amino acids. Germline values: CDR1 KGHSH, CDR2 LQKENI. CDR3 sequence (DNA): TGTGCCAGCTCTAGACTTCCGGTACCTCCTAACTATGGCTACACCTTC. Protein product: CASSRLPVPPNYGYTF.

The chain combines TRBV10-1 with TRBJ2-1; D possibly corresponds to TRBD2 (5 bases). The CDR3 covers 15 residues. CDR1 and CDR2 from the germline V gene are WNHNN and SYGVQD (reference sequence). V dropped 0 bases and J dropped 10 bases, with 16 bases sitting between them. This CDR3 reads CASSESSGLAMEQFF. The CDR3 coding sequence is TGCGCCAGCAGTGAGTCAAGTGGGCTAGCTATGGAGCAGTTCTTC.

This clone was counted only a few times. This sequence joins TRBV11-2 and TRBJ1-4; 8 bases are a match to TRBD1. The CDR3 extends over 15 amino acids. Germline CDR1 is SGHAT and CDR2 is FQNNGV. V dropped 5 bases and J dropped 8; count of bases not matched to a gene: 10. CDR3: CASSRGGQVNEKLFF. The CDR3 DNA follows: TGTGCCAGCAGCCGCGGGGGACAGGTTAACGAAAAACTGTTTTTT.

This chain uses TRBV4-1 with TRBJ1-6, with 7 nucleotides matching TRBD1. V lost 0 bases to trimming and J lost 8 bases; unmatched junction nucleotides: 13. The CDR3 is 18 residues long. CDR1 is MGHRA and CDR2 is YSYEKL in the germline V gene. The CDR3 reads CASSQDHAGGNLDSPLHF. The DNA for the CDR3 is TGCGCCAGCAGCCAAGATCACGCAGGGGGGAATCTGGATTCACCCCTCCACTTT.

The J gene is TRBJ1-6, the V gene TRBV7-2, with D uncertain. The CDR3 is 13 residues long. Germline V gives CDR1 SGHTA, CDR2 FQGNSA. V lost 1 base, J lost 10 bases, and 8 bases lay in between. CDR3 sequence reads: CASSLGVGSPLHF. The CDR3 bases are TGTGCCAGCAGCTTAGGGGTCGGATCACCCCTCCACTTT.

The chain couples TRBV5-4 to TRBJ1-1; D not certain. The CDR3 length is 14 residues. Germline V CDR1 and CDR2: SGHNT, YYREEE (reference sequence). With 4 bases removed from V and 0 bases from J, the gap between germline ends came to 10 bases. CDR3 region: CASSAQVMNTEAFF. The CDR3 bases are TGTGCCAGCAGCGCCCAGGTAATGAACACTGAAGCTTTCTTT.

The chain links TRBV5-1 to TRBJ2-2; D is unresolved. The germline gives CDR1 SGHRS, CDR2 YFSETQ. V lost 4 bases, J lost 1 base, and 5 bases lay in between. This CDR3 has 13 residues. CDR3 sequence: CASSGVNTGELFF. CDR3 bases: TGCGCCAGCAGCGGGGTGAACACCGGGGAGCTGTTTTTT. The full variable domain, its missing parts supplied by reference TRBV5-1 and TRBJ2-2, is KAGVTQTPRYLIKTRGQQVTLSCSPISGHRSVSWYQQTPGQGLQFLFEYFSETQRNKGNFPGRFSGRQFSNSRSEMNVSTLELGDSALYLCASSGVNTGELFFGEGSRLTVL.

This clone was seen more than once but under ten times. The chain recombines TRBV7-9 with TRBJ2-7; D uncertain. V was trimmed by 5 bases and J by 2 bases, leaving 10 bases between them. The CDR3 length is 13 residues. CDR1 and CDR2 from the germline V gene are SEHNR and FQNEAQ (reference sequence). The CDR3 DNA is TGTGCCAGCAGCATCGCGGCAACCTACGAGCAGTACTTC. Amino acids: CASSIAATYEQYF.

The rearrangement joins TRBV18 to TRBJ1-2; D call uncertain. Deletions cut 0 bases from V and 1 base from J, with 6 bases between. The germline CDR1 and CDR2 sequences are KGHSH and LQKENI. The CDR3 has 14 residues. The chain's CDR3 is CASSPPSGNYGYTF. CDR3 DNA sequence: TGTGCCAGCTCACCACCGTCGGGTAACTATGGCTACACCTTC.

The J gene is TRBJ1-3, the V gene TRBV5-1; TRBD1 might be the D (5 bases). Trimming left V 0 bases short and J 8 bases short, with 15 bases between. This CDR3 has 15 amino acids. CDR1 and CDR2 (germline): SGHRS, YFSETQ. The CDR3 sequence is CASSLVGGAGHTIYF. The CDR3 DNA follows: TGCGCCAGCAGCTTGGTCGGGGGAGCAGGGCACACCATATATTTT.

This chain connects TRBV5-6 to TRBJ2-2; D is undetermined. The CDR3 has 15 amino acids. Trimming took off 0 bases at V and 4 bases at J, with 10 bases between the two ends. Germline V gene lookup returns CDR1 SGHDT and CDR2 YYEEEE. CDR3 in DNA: TGTGCCAGCAGCTTGGCCGTTAGAAGCACCGGGGAGCTGTTTTTT. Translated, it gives CASSLAVRSTGELFF.

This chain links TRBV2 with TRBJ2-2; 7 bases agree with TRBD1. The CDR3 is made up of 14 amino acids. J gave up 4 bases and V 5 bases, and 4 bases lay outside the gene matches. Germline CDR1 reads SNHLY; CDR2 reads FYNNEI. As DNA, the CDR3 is TGTGCCAGCAGTCTTCGACAGGGCACCGGGGAGCTGTTTTTT. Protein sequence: CASSLRQGTGELFF.